Sequencing of this TCR beta chain was carried out in a study of technical replicates of blood from several donors. Germline V gene data show CDR1 as SEHNR and CDR2 as FQNEAQ (reference sequence). This CDR3 is 13 amino acids long. In regard to this clone: The junction and the germline gene differ at one end; a read error may be behind it.

Measured with immunoSEQ multiplex PCR; TCRdb has only the in-frame clones, and not every one. The repertoire includes 84,000 or so clones, approximately 93% of them detected once, and less than 0.3% sits in the top ten. The V gene is TRBV7-9, the J gene TRBJ2-1; D might be TRBD2 (6 bases). The sample was T cells isolated from PBMCs. This receptor was obtained from a human donor in good health. DNA of the CDR3: TGTGCCAGCAGCCTGTGGGGGGACGGAGACCCCCTCTTC. Translated, it gives CASSLWGDGDPLF. The full variable domain, in which reference TRBV7-9 and TRBJ2-1 provide the parts outside the CDR3, is DTGVSQNPRHKITKRGQNVTFRCDPISEHNRLYWYRQTLGQGPEFLTYFQNEAQLEKSRLLSDRFSAERPKGSFSTLEIQRTEQGDSAMYLCASSLWGDGDPLFGPGTRLTVL.